Each of the 22 T cell receptor beta chains below was sequenced from the same sample in a study of shared clonotypes between healthy human individuals. Repertoires were generated with immunoSEQ multiplex PCR, while TCRdb's copy carries only in-frame clones and drops some. The data show some 450,000 clones, with over 60% seen just once and around 12% held by the top ten. Sequenced sample: PBMCs. The receptors were gathered from a woman in her forties in good health. Some clones in this sample may be carry-over from other donors' samples.

The chain couples TRBV6-6 to TRBJ1-2; maybe TRBD1 (6 bases). The ends were cut back, 7 bases at V and 8 bases at J, with 20 bases in the middle. Germline V gene lookup returns CDR1 MNHNY and CDR2 SVGAGI (reference sequence). The CDR3 is made up of 14 amino acids. The CDR3: CASTDWGGAWGYTF. The CDR3 DNA reads TGTGCCAGCACCGACTGGGGGGGGGCGTGGGGCTACACCTTC.

This chain joins TRBV29-1 and TRBJ2-7; 10 bases map to TRBD1. The CDR3 totals 13 residues. CDR1 is SQVTM, CDR2 ANQGSEA, per germline. V shed 3 bases, J shed 7 bases, and the junction held 6 bases outside the gene matches. Written as DNA, the CDR3 is TGCAGCGTTGACGGGACAGGGGTGGGGGAGCAGTACTTC. Protein sequence: CSVDGTGVGEQYF.

The chain carries TRBV7-3 and TRBJ1-2, with 8 positions matching TRBD1. The CDR3 sequence is 13 residues long. Trimming took 3 bases from V and 7 from J; bases not matched to a gene: 4. Germline values: CDR1 SGHTA, CDR2 FQGTGA. The CDR3 bases are TGTGCCAGCAGCTTGGACAGGGTTGGTGGCTACACCTTC. This translates into CASSLDRVGGYTF.

As for this clone: A read error is likely here: a far larger clone is one base away. The same CDR3 also results from other DNA sequences found in this sample. The chain links TRBV4-1 to TRBJ2-7; 14 positions agree with TRBD2. This CDR3 has 16 amino acids. Germline loops: CDR1 MGHRA, CDR2 YSYEKL. The CDR3 region is CASSQEGTSGSIEQYF. In nucleotides, the CDR3 is TGCGCCAGCAGTCAAGAAGGGACTAGCGGGAGTATCGAGCAGTACTTC.

The chain joins TRBV6-5 to TRBJ2-5, with D possibly matching TRBD2 (6 bases). The V end lost 5 bases, the J end lost 5 bases, and 12 bases lay between the germline ends. This CDR3 has 13 residues. Germline loops: CDR1 MNHEY, CDR2 SVGAGI. CDR3 protein: CASSGTGGETQYF. The CDR3 DNA reads TGTGCCAGCAGTGGAACTGGGGGGGAGACCCAGTACTTC.

Only one count was recorded for this clone. This chain uses TRBV10-3 with TRBJ2-3, with D tentatively TRBD2 (5 bases). Trimming stripped 8 bases from V and 5 bases from J, with 17 bases between. CDR1 is ENHRY, CDR2 SYGVKD, per germline. The CDR3 length is 14 residues. CDR3 protein: CAIQPGERGDTQYF. In DNA, the CDR3 is TGTGCCATCCAACCCGGGGAACGAGGAGATACGCAGTATTTT.

This clone has just a few counts. The V call is TRBV29-1, the J call TRBJ2-5; 7 bases agree with TRBD1. The trim removed 8 bases at V and 4 bases at J, leaving 4 bases unmatched. Germline V gene sequence: CDR1 SQVTM, CDR2 ANQGSEA. CDR3 length: 11 residues. The CDR3 spells CSLWDRETQYF. The CDR3 nucleotides are TGCAGCCTTTGGGACAGAGAGACCCAGTACTTC.

The J gene is TRBJ2-7, the V gene TRBV27; TRBD2 matches 9 bases. V gave up 4 bases and J gave up 3 bases; unmatched junction bases: 10. The CDR3 spans 16 residues. Germline CDR1 MNHEY, CDR2 SMNVEV (reference sequence). The CDR3 DNA reads as TGTGCCAGCAGTTGGTCAGGCGGGAGGGCAGACTACGAGCAGTACTTC. Its translation: CASSWSGGRADYEQYF.

This clone has only one observation. The J gene is TRBJ2-1, the V gene TRBV2, with TRBD2 matching 9 bases. Germline CDR1 is SNHLY and CDR2 is FYNNEI. CDR3 length: 14 amino acids. The trim removed 8 bases at V and 7 bases at J, leaving 9 bases unmatched. The chain's CDR3 is CASGSGRRGNEQFF. As DNA, the CDR3 is TGTGCCAGCGGGAGCGGGAGGCGAGGGAATGAGCAGTTCTTC.

The chain employs TRBV28 and TRBJ1-4; a possible D gene is TRBD1 (5 bases). The CDR3 has 13 amino acids. Germline-derived CDR1 and CDR2 are MDHEN and SYDVKM. V was cut by 5 bases and J by 6 bases, with 10 bases left in between. CDR3 residues: CASSPGRYEKLFF. CDR3 sequence (DNA): TGTGCCAGCAGTCCGGGACGGTATGAAAAACTGTTTTTT.

The rearrangement joins TRBV19 to TRBJ1-2; D not resolved. Germline V lookup: CDR1 LNHDA, CDR2 SQIVND (reference sequence). CDR3 length: 12 amino acids. V was shortened by 2 bases and J by 0 bases, with 1 base between the two germline ends. CDR3 coding DNA: TGTGCCAGTAGTATAACTAACTATGGCTACACCTTC. Amino acids: CASSITNYGYTF.

Remarks on this clone: A read error is likely here: a far larger clone is one base away. This chain joins TRBV7-2 and TRBJ2-5, with TRBD1 matching over 7 bases. CDR1 is SGHTA, CDR2 FQGNSA, per germline. J lost 4 bases, V lost 3 bases, and 2 bases had no gene match. This CDR3 contains 13 residues. The CDR3 is CASSLDRPETQYF. As DNA, the CDR3 is TGTGCCAGCAGCTTGGACAGGCCAGAGACCCAGTACTTC.

V gene TRBV28 combines with J gene TRBJ2-3, with TRBD1 identical over 7 bases. This CDR3 has 15 amino acids. Per germline, CDR1 MDHEN and CDR2 SYDVKM. After removal of 3 bases from V and 2 bases from J, the junction contained 5 bases not matched to a gene. For the CDR3, the DNA is TGTGCCAGCAGTTTGCGGACAGGAGACACAGATACGCAGTATTTT. This codes for CASSLRTGDTDTQYF.

This chain links TRBV28 with TRBJ1-1; TRBD1 might be the D (6 bases). The V and J ends lost 2 bases and 5 bases respectively, with 15 bases between them. CDR1 MDHEN and CDR2 SYDVKM come from the germline V gene. The CDR3 contains 15 residues. As DNA, the CDR3 is TGTGCCAGCAGTTTACCTTCAGGGGATTGGACTGAAGCTTTCTTT. Residues: CASSLPSGDWTEAFF.

V is TRBV5-4 and J is TRBJ2-7, with 8 positions matching TRBD1. This CDR3 has 15 amino acids. Germline lookup yields CDR1 SGHNT and CDR2 YYREEE (reference sequence). V gave up 5 bases and J gave up 1 base; unmatched junction bases: 8. The DNA of the CDR3 is TGTGCCAGCAGGACACAGGGGGATGGTTCCTACGAGCAGTACTTC. Its translation is CASRTQGDGSYEQYF.

The chain links TRBV30 to TRBJ2-2, with D perhaps TRBD1 (6 bases). Germline loops: CDR1 GTSNPN, CDR2 SVGIG (reference sequence). The CDR3 spans 14 residues. V dropped 4 bases and J dropped 7 bases, with 16 bases sitting between them. The CDR3 here is CAWTPTGPNGELFF. CDR3 in DNA: TGTGCCTGGACCCCCACAGGGCCAAACGGGGAGCTGTTTTTT.

V and J are TRBV5-1 and TRBJ1-2; possibly TRBD1 for D (5 bases). The germline V gene has CDR1 SGHRS and CDR2 YFSETQ. Trimming took 2 bases from V and 9 from J, leaving 17 bases between them. This CDR3 comprises 14 residues. The CDR3 nucleotides are TGCGCCAGCAGCTTCACAGTGGGCGCAGGGAGCTACACCTTC. It specifies CASSFTVGAGSYTF.

This clone was seen a few times. V usage is TRBV29-1 and J usage is TRBJ2-7, with D unresolved. Trimming took off 4 bases at V and 3 bases at J, with 10 bases between the two ends. The CDR3 contains 12 residues. The germline gives CDR1 SQVTM, CDR2 ANQGSEA. The CDR3 protein is CSVVSAGYEQYF. CDR3 DNA sequence: TGCAGCGTTGTTTCAGCAGGCTACGAGCAGTACTTC.

In regard to this clone: A far larger clone is one base from this, pointing to a likely read error. This chain links TRBV28 with TRBJ1-1, with D possibly matching TRBD1 (5 bases). Trimming shortened V by 7 bases and J by 4 bases, and 7 bases separated the two germline ends. The CDR3 extends over 11 amino acids. Germline lookup yields CDR1 MDHEN and CDR2 SYDVKM. The CDR3 DNA reads as TGTGCCAGCACGGGGACCACTGAAGCTTTCTTT. This translates into CASTGTTEAFF. The entire variable domain, with the rest obtained from reference TRBV28 and TRBJ1-1, is as follows: DVKVTQSSRYLVKRTGEKVFLECVQDMDHENMFWYRQDPGLGLRLIYFSYDVKMKEKGDIPEGYSVSREKKERFSLILESASTNQTSMYLCASTGTTEAFFGQGTRLTVV.

The gene calls are TRBV5-1 and TRBJ2-3, with TRBD2 matching 13 bases. CDR3 length: 16 residues. Germline lookup yields CDR1 SGHRS and CDR2 YFSETQ. Unmatched junction bases numbered 9, after V lost 3 bases and J lost 8 bases. CDR3 sequence (DNA): TGCGCCAGCAGCTCCGGACTAGCGGGAGAATGGGCTACGCAGTATTTT. Translating gives CASSSGLAGEWATQYF.

As for this clone: This specimen includes other DNA sequences encoding the same CDR3. The V call is TRBV7-2, the J call TRBJ1-5; D is ambiguous. There are 13 residues in the CDR3. The V end was cut by 5 bases, the J end by 3 bases, with 8 bases between. Germline CDR1 is SGHTA and CDR2 is FQGNSA. For the CDR3, the DNA is TGTGCCAGCAGCCCAGGATACAATCAGCCCCAGCATTTT. Its translation: CASSPGYNQPQHF.

As concerns this clone: The sample has other DNA sequences that encode this CDR3 too. This chain connects TRBV18 to TRBJ1-1; D not resolved. This CDR3 is built from 13 residues. The germline gives CDR1 KGHSH, CDR2 LQKENI. Deletions cut 3 bases from V and 1 base from J, with 6 bases between. CDR3 bases: TGTGCCAGCTCACCCCAGAGGAACACTGAAGCTTTCTTT. Translating it yields CASSPQRNTEAFF. The full variable domain, completed using reference TRBV18 and TRBJ1-1, is NAGVMQNPRHLVRRRGQEARLRCSPMKGHSHVYWYRQLPEEGLKFMVYLQKENIIDESGMPKERFSAEFPKEGPSILRIQQVVRGDSAAYFCASSPQRNTEAFFGQGTRLTVV.